This entry lists 28 T cell receptor beta chains sequenced from one sample in a study of OX40 agonist ivuxolimab in advanced cancers. The method was immunoSEQ multiplex PCR; TCRdb's version includes in-frame clones alone and lacks a portion of them. The profile shows about 50,000 clones, approximately 80% of them singletons. This specimen consisted of CD4+ or CD8+ T cells sorted from blood, obtained in a trial of the OX40 agonist ivuxolimab. The receptors originated from an adult with an advanced solid tumor such as melanoma, head and neck, liver or kidney cancer.

The rearrangement joins TRBV6-4 to TRBJ2-3; 8 positions agree with TRBD1. This CDR3 is built from 14 residues. CDR1 and CDR2 from the germline V gene are MRHNA and SNTAGT. With V trimmed by 4 bases and J by 5 bases, 5 bases remained unmatched. The CDR3 DNA is TGTGCCAGCAGTGTCAGGGGGCGAGGAGATACGCAGTATTTT. Translating gives CASSVRGRGDTQYF.

CDR3 sequence reads: CASSEPGERHSPLHF. The CDR3, as DNA: TGTGCCAGCAGTGAACCGGGGGAGAGGCATTCACCCCTCCACTTT. The rearrangement links TRBV28 to TRBJ1-6; D may be TRBD1 (5 bases). In germline, CDR1 is MDHEN, CDR2 SYDVKM. The CDR3 is 15 amino acids. V lost 5 bases, J lost 8 bases, and 16 bases lay in between.

The sample holds a few counts of this clone. The chain carries TRBV19 and TRBJ1-4; no reliable D call. There are 15 residues in the CDR3. Trimming shortened V by 6 bases and J by 0 bases, and 11 bases separated the two germline ends. Germline-derived CDR1 and CDR2 are LNHDA and SQIVND (reference sequence). The CDR3 sequence: CASRVDTPTNEKLFF. CDR3 nucleotide sequence: TGTGCCAGTAGAGTAGACACCCCAACTAATGAAAAACTGTTTTTT.

This sequence joins TRBV30 and TRBJ1-2; D is perhaps TRBD1 (5 bases). V was shortened by 2 bases and J by 2 bases, with 6 bases between the two germline ends. CDR1 GTSNPN and CDR2 SVGIG come from the germline V gene (reference sequence). This CDR3 contains 12 residues. CDR3 sequence reads: CAWSSGNYGYTF. CDR3 DNA: TGTGCCTGGAGTTCAGGGAACTATGGCTACACCTTC.

This chain connects TRBV2 to TRBJ2-3; D gene ambiguous. CDR1 and CDR2 (germline): SNHLY, FYNNEI. CDR3 size: 14 residues. V was pared by 3 bases and J by 3 bases, with 10 bases between. The CDR3 sequence: CASSDRTGTDTQYF. CDR3 DNA: TGTGCCAGCAGTGATAGGACCGGGACAGATACGCAGTATTTT.

The chain combines TRBV5-1 with TRBJ1-6; 9 nucleotides agree with TRBD1. Germline CDR1 reads SGHRS; CDR2 reads YFSETQ. With 4 bases clipped from V and 5 bases from J, the junction kept 1 base outside the gene matches. CDR3 length: 14 residues. CDR3 residues: CASSRDRDNSPLHF. The CDR3 DNA reads TGCGCCAGCAGCCGGGACAGGGATAATTCACCCCTCCACTTT.

This chain connects TRBV2 to TRBJ1-1; possible D gene TRBD1, 5 bases. Trimming left V 6 bases short and J 0 bases short, with 11 bases between. CDR1 SNHLY and CDR2 FYNNEI come from the germline V gene. The CDR3 contains 14 residues. The CDR3, as DNA: TGTGCCAGCAGGAGGGGAATTATGAACACTGAAGCTTTCTTT. The encoded protein is CASRRGIMNTEAFF. The full variable domain, in which reference TRBV2 and TRBJ1-1 provide the parts outside the CDR3, is EPEVTQTPSHQVTQMGQEVILRCVPISNHLYFYWYRQILGQKVEFLVSFYNNEISEKSEIFDDQFSVERPDGSNFTLKIRSTKLEDSAMYFCASRRGIMNTEAFFGQGTRLTVV.

V is TRBV10-2 and J is TRBJ1-1; 12 bases align to TRBD1. The CDR3 consists of 16 residues. Germline V gene sequence: CDR1 WSHSY, CDR2 SAAADI. After removal of 4 bases from V and 1 base from J, the junction contained 4 bases not matched to a gene. CDR3 nucleotide sequence: TGCGCCAGCAGTGGGGGACAGGGGGCAGCGAACACTGAAGCTTTCTTT. Translation gives CASSGGQGAANTEAFF.

The chain recombines TRBV9 with TRBJ2-5, with TRBD2 matching over 9 bases. Germline trimming cut 6 bases from V and 4 bases from J; bases unmatched to any gene: 7. CDR1 and CDR2 from the germline V gene are SGDLS and YYNGEE. The CDR3 contains 14 residues. The CDR3 loop is CASTRAGGGETQYF. The DNA for the CDR3 is TGTGCCAGCACCCGAGCGGGAGGTGGAGAGACCCAGTACTTC.

V usage is TRBV6-5 and J usage is TRBJ2-2, with no clear D. Germline CDR1 MNHEY, CDR2 SVGAGI. The CDR3 is 13 amino acids. V lost 6 bases, J lost 2 bases, and 7 bases lay in between. The CDR3 loop reads CASRTPNTGELFF. The CDR3, as DNA: TGTGCCAGCAGGACACCCAACACCGGGGAGCTGTTTTTT.

This clone was observed a single time. An end of the junction does not agree with germline; a read error may underlie this. The chain's CDR3 is CASREAGNANTGELFF. Here the CDR3 DNA reads TGTGCCAGCAGGGAAGCAGGGAACGCGAACACCGGGGAGCTGTTTTTT. This chain links TRBV6-1 with TRBJ2-2; weak D call: TRBD1 (5 bases). From germline, CDR1 is MNHNS and CDR2 SASEGT. This CDR3 is 16 amino acids long.

The rearrangement links TRBV11-2 to TRBJ2-3; no reliable D call. The CDR3 length is 15 residues. V was clipped by 8 bases and J by 2 bases, with 17 bases between them. The germline CDR1 and CDR2 sequences are SGHAT and FQNNGV. Here the CDR3 reads CASGNRRSDTDTQYF. As DNA, the CDR3 is TGTGCCAGCGGGAACCGGCGCAGCGACACAGATACGCAGTATTTT. The full variable domain, its missing parts supplied by reference TRBV11-2 and TRBJ2-3, is EAGVAQSPRYKIIEKRQSVAFWCNPISGHATLYWYQQILGQGPKLLIQFQNNGVVDDSQLPKDRFSAERLKGVDSTLKIQPAKLEDSAVYLCASGNRRSDTDTQYFGPGTRLTVL.

The CDR3 is CASSRPGQGDYGYTF. The CDR3, as DNA: TGCGCCAGCAGCCGGCCGGGACAGGGCGACTATGGCTACACCTTC. This rearrangement joins TRBV4-1 to TRBJ1-2; 9 bases are a match to TRBD1. The CDR3 sequence is 15 residues long. V lost 4 bases and J lost 3; bases outside the gene matches: 6. Germline CDR1 is MGHRA and CDR2 is YSYEKL.

The chain has TRBV9 and TRBJ1-2, with a tentative D call TRBD1 (5 bases). Germline values: CDR1 SGDLS, CDR2 YYNGEE. The CDR3 loop spans 13 amino acids. The ends were cut back, 1 base at V and 8 bases at J, with 12 bases in the middle. CDR3 protein: CASSVTGARGYTF. The CDR3 DNA is TGTGCCAGCAGCGTAACCGGGGCACGGGGCTACACCTTC.

J is TRBJ1-1 and V is TRBV6-1, with 12 bases fitting TRBD1. The germline CDR1 and CDR2 sequences are MNHNS and SASEGT. J gave up 5 bases and V 7 bases, and 8 bases lay outside the gene matches. The CDR3 covers 15 residues. The CDR3 loop reads CASTHPGQGATEAFF. In nucleotides, the CDR3 is TGTGCCAGCACCCACCCGGGACAGGGGGCAACTGAAGCTTTCTTT.

CDR3 in amino acids: CASSVSRQVSYNSPLHF. In nucleotides, the CDR3 is TGCGCCAGCAGCGTCTCCCGACAGGTATCCTATAATTCACCCCTCCACTTT. V is TRBV5-1 and J is TRBJ1-6; TRBD1 is a possible D gene (6 bases). The CDR3 runs to 17 residues. From germline, CDR1 is SGHRS and CDR2 YFSETQ. Trimming removed 4 bases from V and 1 base from J, with 15 bases in between.

Here the CDR3 reads CASSSPLGSSKPYNEQFF. CDR3 DNA sequence: TGTGCCAGCAGCTCCCCCTTGGGTAGCTCAAAACCCTACAATGAGCAGTTCTTC. The J gene is TRBJ2-1, the V gene TRBV7-8, with D unclear. The germline gives CDR1 SGHVS, CDR2 FQNEAQ. The CDR3 spans 18 residues. V lost 4 bases, J lost 2 bases, and 21 bases lay in between.

V usage is TRBV20-1 and J usage is TRBJ2-3, with D unresolved. Germline V CDR1 and CDR2: DFQATT, SNEGSKA (reference sequence). Trimming removed 7 bases at V and 1 base at J, with 6 bases between. This CDR3 has 11 residues. The CDR3 sequence is CSVAGTDTQYF. In DNA form, the CDR3 reads TGCAGTGTGGCAGGCACAGATACGCAGTATTTT.

The sample holds a few counts of this clone. J is TRBJ1-2 and V is TRBV6-4; 12 bases are a match to TRBD1. Germline CDR1 MRHNA, CDR2 SNTAGT. Trimming took 3 bases from V and 4 from J; bases not matched to a gene: 9. The CDR3 has 17 residues. The CDR3 nucleotides read TGTGCCAGCAGTGAATGGGACAGGGGGCCACTTGGCTATGGCTACACCTTC. This translates into CASSEWDRGPLGYGYTF.

The CDR3 region has the DNA TGCAGCGTTATAAGAGGGCGAGGGGGCACTGAAGCTTTCTTT. Protein product: CSVIRGRGGTEAFF. V gene TRBV29-1 combines with J gene TRBJ1-1; D is perhaps TRBD1 (6 bases). This CDR3 comprises 14 residues. In germline, CDR1 is SQVTM, CDR2 ANQGSEA. Trimming removed 5 bases at V and 4 bases at J, with 17 bases between.

The V and J genes are TRBV7-9 and TRBJ2-1; 13 bases are shared with TRBD2. Per germline, CDR1 SEHNR and CDR2 FQNEAQ (reference sequence). Trimming cost V 1 base and J 7 bases; bases outside gene matches: 4. The CDR3 length is 16 residues. As DNA, the CDR3 is TGTGCCAGCAGCTTAGTTACTAGCGGGAGGGGTAATGAGCAGTTCTTC. Its translation is CASSLVTSGRGNEQFF.

V usage is TRBV11-2 and J usage is TRBJ1-2; no firm D call. There are 12 residues in the CDR3. V lost 4 bases to trimming and J lost 4 bases, with 7 bases between them. The germline V gene has CDR1 SGHAT and CDR2 FQNNGV. The CDR3 reads CASSSNTYGYTF. The CDR3 nucleotides read TGTGCCAGCAGCTCAAACACCTATGGCTACACCTTC.

The chain recombines TRBV7-3 with TRBJ2-2; D unresolved. This CDR3 has 17 amino acids. Germline values: CDR1 SGHTA, CDR2 FQGTGA. V was trimmed by 3 bases and J by 0 bases, leaving 14 bases between them. The CDR3, as DNA: TGTGCCAGCAGCTTTTCCACCGGGCCAACGAACACCGGGGAGCTGTTTTTT. Amino acids: CASSFSTGPTNTGELFF.

The chain is built from TRBV7-2 and TRBJ2-2; the D is unclear. Germline V lookup: CDR1 SGHTA, CDR2 FQGNSA. CDR3 length equals 14 residues. V was trimmed by 0 bases and J by 2 bases, leaving 4 bases between them. The CDR3 region has the DNA TGTGCCAGCAGCTTAGCTTTAAACACCGGGGAGCTGTTTTTT. This translates into CASSLALNTGELFF. The full variable domain, with the rest looked up from reference TRBV7-2 and TRBJ2-2, is GAGVSQSPSNKVTEKGKDVELRCDPISGHTALYWYRQSLGQGLEFLIYFQGNSAPDKSGLPSDRFSAERTGGSVSTLTIQRTQQEDSAVYLCASSLALNTGELFFGEGSRLTVL.

This chain links TRBV7-2 with TRBJ1-4; D is ambiguous. CDR1 SGHTA and CDR2 FQGNSA come from the germline V gene. This CDR3 region has 15 residues. V was pared by 4 bases and J by 7 bases, with 16 bases between. The CDR3 protein is CASSSTANKGEKLFF. The DNA for the CDR3 is TGTGCCAGCAGCTCGACCGCTAATAAGGGTGAAAAACTGTTTTTT. Supplemented by reference TRBV7-2 and TRBJ1-4, the full variable domain reads GAGVSQSPSNKVTEKGKDVELRCDPISGHTALYWYRQSLGQGLEFLIYFQGNSAPDKSGLPSDRFSAERTGGSVSTLTIQRTQQEDSAVYLCASSSTANKGEKLFFGSGTQLSVL.

The V call is TRBV7-2, the J call TRBJ1-3; D is unclear. Germline CDR1 SGHTA, CDR2 FQGNSA. V was cut by 4 bases and J by 1 base, with 8 bases left in between. The CDR3 runs 14 residues. The CDR3 region is CASSSYPSGNTIYF. The CDR3 bases are TGTGCCAGCAGCTCGTACCCTTCTGGAAACACCATATATTTT.

The chain links TRBV7-8 to TRBJ1-2; D perhaps matches TRBD1 (6 bases). This CDR3 contains 17 residues. Per the germline V gene, CDR1 is SGHVS and CDR2 is FQNEAQ. V was shortened by 2 bases and J by 2 bases, with 18 bases between the two germline ends. The CDR3 loop reads CASSLSLETGRNYGYTF. The CDR3 DNA follows: TGTGCCAGCAGCTTAAGTTTGGAGACAGGTAGAAACTATGGCTACACCTTC.

In this sample, this clone turned up a few times. The CDR3 region is CASSSGYRDEQYF. For the CDR3, the DNA is TGCGCCAGCAGCTCGGGTTACAGGGACGAGCAGTACTTC. The V call is TRBV5-1, the J call TRBJ2-7; D is perhaps TRBD1 (6 bases). CDR3 length: 13 amino acids. Germline lookup yields CDR1 SGHRS and CDR2 YFSETQ. V was pared by 3 bases and J by 5 bases, with 12 bases between.